This T cell receptor (beta chain) was obtained from a study of graft-versus-host responses after intestinal transplantation. Notes on this clone: Its target is not known.

The V end was cut by 4 bases, the J end by 3 bases, with 12 bases between. The CDR3 loop spans 14 amino acids. The germline V gene encodes CDR1 MGHRA and CDR2 YSYEKL. Study conclusions and caveats: Allografts of patients with graft-donor T cell macrochimerism showed high graft-versus-host to host-versus-graft clone ratios.

The repertoire was sequenced with immunoSEQ multiplex PCR; TCRdb's copy has only in-frame clones and lacks some. The sample includes tens of thousands of clones, 89% of them seen just once. The sequence was collected from a human donor who received an intestinal transplant. The input for sequencing was unstimulated CD8+ T cells sorted from spleen or lymph node cells, taken before intestinal transplant. V gene TRBV4-1 combines with J gene TRBJ2-5; no reliable D call. CDR3: CASSPSRVKETQYF. The CDR3 DNA sequence: TGCGCCAGCAGCCCATCCCGGGTTAAAGAGACCCAGTACTTC.